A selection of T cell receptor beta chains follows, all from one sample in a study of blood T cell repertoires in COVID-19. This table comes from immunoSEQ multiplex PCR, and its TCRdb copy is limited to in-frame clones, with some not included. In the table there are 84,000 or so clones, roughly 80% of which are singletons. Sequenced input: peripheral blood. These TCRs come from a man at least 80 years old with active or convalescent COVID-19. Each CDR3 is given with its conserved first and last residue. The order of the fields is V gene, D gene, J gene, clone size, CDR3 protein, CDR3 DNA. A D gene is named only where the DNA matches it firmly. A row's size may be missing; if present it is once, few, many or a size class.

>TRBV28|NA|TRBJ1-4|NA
CASSFVGRGSEKLFF
TGTGCCAGCAGTTTTGTGGGAAGGGGGAGTGAAAAACTGTTTTTT
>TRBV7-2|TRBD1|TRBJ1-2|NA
CASSLTGDYGYTF
TGTGCCAGCAGCTTGACAGGGGACTATGGCTACACCTTC
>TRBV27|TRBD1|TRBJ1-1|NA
CASSKHRDRGRNTEAFF
TGTGCCAGCAGTAAACACCGGGACAGGGGTCGGAACACTGAAGCTTTCTTT
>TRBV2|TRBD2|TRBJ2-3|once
CASSGTSGGAVDTQYF
TGTGCCAGCAGCGGGACTAGCGGGGGGGCAGTAGATACGCAGTATTTT
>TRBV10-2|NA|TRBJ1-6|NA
CASSESRQYNSPLHF
TGCGCCAGCAGTGAGAGTCGACAGTATAATTCACCCCTCCACTTT
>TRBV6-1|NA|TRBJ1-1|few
CASSEPGLYNTEAFF
TGTGCCAGCAGTGAGCCAGGGCTTTACAACACTGAAGCTTTCTTT
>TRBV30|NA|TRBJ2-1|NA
CAWLGAGNEQFF
TGTGCCTGGTTAGGGGCAGGCAATGAGCAGTTCTTC
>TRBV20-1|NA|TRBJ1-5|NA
CSASAGRTGWGSNQPQHF
TGCAGTGCTAGTGCCGGACGAACAGGGTGGGGAAGCAATCAGCCCCAGCATTTT
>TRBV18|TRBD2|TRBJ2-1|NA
CASSPGRYEQFF
TGTGCCAGCTCACCCGGGAGGTATGAGCAGTTCTTC
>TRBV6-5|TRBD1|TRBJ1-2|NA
CASRGQGARGYTF
TGTGCCAGCAGAGGACAGGGGGCGCGAGGCTACACCTTC
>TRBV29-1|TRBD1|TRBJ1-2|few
CSVLQGWGGYTF
TGCAGCGTTTTACAGGGGTGGGGTGGCTACACCTTC
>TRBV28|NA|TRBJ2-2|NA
CASGVNRAIGELFF
TGTGCCAGCGGAGTAAACAGGGCGATCGGGGAGCTGTTTTTT
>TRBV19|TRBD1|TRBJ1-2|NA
CASSRQGVATDGYTF
TGTGCCAGTAGTAGGCAGGGGGTTGCTACGGATGGCTACACCTTC
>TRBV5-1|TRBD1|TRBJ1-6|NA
CASSPTEGANSPLHF
TGCGCCAGCAGCCCTACGGAGGGGGCTAATTCACCCCTCCACTTT
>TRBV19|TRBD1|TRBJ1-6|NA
CASSMRGQGISPLHF
TGTGCCAGTAGTATGAGGGGACAGGGGATATCACCCCTCCACTTT
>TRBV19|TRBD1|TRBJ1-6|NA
CASSIGTVNSPLHF
TGTGCCAGTAGTATCGGGACAGTTAATTCACCCCTCCACTTT
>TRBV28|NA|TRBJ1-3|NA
CASTRSGNTIYF
TGTGCCAGCACGCGCTCTGGAAACACCATATATTTT
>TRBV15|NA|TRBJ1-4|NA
CATSRGWGDGEKLFF
TGTGCCACCAGCAGGGGGTGGGGGGATGGTGAAAAACTGTTTTTT
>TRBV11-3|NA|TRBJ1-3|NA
CASSSGGQGRPFSGNTIYF
TGTGCCAGCAGCAGCGGGGGACAAGGAAGACCCTTCTCTGGAAACACCATATATTTT
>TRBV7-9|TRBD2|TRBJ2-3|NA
CASSLWVAGATDTQYF
TGTGCCAGCAGCTTATGGGTGGCGGGAGCCACAGATACGCAGTATTTT
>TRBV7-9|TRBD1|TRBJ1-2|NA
CASTYKGGRKDYGYTF
TGTGCCAGCACCTATAAAGGGGGCAGGAAAGACTATGGCTACACCTTC
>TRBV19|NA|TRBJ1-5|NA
CASSLDGQFNQPQHF
TGTGCCAGTAGTCTGGACGGACAGTTCAATCAGCCCCAGCATTTT
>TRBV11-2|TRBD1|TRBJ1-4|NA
CASSWAGTGGGEKLFF
TGTGCCAGCAGCTGGGCCGGGACAGGGGGGGGTGAAAAACTGTTTTTT
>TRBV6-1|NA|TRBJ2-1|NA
CASSEAGDHEQFF
TGTGCCAGCAGTGAAGCGGGAGACCATGAGCAGTTCTTC
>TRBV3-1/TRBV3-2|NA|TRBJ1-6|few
CASSQDWREPLYGSPLHF
TGTGCCAGCAGCCAAGATTGGAGGGAACCCCTTTACGGTTCACCCCTCCACTTT
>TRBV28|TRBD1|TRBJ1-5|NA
CASRDYRGEGNQPQHF
TGTGCCAGCAGAGATTACAGGGGGGAAGGCAATCAGCCCCAGCATTTT
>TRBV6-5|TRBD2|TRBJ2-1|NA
CASRPNSGRGEQFF
TGTGCCAGCAGACCCAACAGCGGGAGGGGTGAGCAGTTCTTC
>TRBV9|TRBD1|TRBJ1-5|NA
CASRARGPVLNDQPQHF
TGTGCCAGCAGGGCCAGGGGGCCGGTCCTCAACGATCAGCCCCAGCATTTT
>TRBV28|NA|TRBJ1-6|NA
CASSSGLSSPLHF
TGTGCCAGCAGTTCAGGTCTGAGTTCACCCCTCCACTTT
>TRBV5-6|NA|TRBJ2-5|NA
CASSLLGPRETQYF
TGTGCCAGCAGCTTGTTAGGTCCGAGGGAGACCCAGTACTTC
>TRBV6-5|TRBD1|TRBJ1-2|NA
CASSAGQGSLYGYTF
TGTGCCAGCAGCGCTGGACAGGGTAGTCTCTATGGCTACACCTTC
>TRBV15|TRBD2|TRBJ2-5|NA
CATSRDSGETQYF
TGTGCCACCAGCAGAGATAGCGGGGAGACCCAGTACTTC
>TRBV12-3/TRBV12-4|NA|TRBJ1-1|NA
CASCEQGGTEAFF
TGTGCCAGTTGCGAGCAGGGTGGCACTGAAGCTTTCTTT
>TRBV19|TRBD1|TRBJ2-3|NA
CASSLGQGTDTQYF
TGTGCCAGTAGTTTGGGACAGGGTACAGATACGCAGTATTTT
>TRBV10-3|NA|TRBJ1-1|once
CAISVGGRLSNTEAFF
TGTGCCATCAGTGTGGGGGGACGATTGTCGAACACTGAAGCTTTCTTT
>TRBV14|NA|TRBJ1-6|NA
CASSQSGRGNSPLHF
TGTGCCAGCAGCCAATCCGGGAGAGGTAATTCACCCCTCCACTTT
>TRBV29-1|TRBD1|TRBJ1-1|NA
CSALTGGNTEAFF
TGCAGCGCATTGACAGGGGGCAACACTGAAGCTTTCTTT
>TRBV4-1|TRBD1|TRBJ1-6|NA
CASSQEYQGARSPLHF
TGCGCCAGCAGCCAAGAATACCAGGGGGCGAGGTCACCCCTCCACTTT
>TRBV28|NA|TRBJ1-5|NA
CASSQTINQPQHF
TGTGCCAGCAGTCAAACTATCAATCAGCCCCAGCATTTT
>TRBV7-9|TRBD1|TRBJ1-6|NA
CASSTYMGQGDGSYNSPLHF
TGTGCCAGCAGCACTTACATGGGACAGGGGGACGGATCCTATAATTCACCCCTCCACTTT
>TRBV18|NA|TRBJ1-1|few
CASSTSNTEAFF
TGTGCCAGCTCAACCAGTAACACTGAAGCTTTCTTT
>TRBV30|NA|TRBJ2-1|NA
CAWSGADHEQFF
TGTGCCTGGAGTGGGGCAGACCATGAGCAGTTCTTC
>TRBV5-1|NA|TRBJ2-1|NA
CASSLGLVVDEQFF
TGCGCCAGCAGCTTGGGACTAGTGGTCGATGAGCAGTTCTTC
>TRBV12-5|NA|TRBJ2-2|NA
CASGLYSNTGELFF
TGTGCTAGTGGTTTGTACAGCAACACCGGGGAGCTGTTTTTT
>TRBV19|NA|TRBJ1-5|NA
CASSNAPGTQSNQPQHF
TGTGCCAGTAGTAACGCCCCCGGGACACAGAGCAATCAGCCCCAGCATTTT
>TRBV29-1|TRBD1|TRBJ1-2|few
CSVFGQGDGYTF
TGCAGCGTTTTCGGACAGGGTGACGGCTACACCTTC